The entry that follows covers one TCR beta chain sequence. Extraction and reverse transcription of RNA yielded cDNA as the sequencing template. Data came from immunoSEQ multiplex PCR; TCRdb stores just in-frame clones and leaves some out. The table shows some 180,000 clones, with 63% occurring only once. This entry belongs to a study of CD8+ T cells in alopecia areata. Trimming cost V 3 bases and J 2 bases, with 17 bases left between them. Per the germline V gene, CDR1 is MGHDK and CDR2 is SYGVNS. The CDR3 has 18 amino acids. This sequence originates from a human donor with alopecia areata. V is TRBV25-1 and J is TRBJ2-6, with D perhaps given as TRBD1 or TRBD2 (5 bases each). The source was CD4+ T cells sorted from blood, collected at week 0. As DNA, the CDR3 is TGTGCCAGCAGTGATGGGTACCGGGACCAAACTGGGGCCAACGTCCTGACTTTC. Its translation: CASSDGYRDQTGANVLTF.